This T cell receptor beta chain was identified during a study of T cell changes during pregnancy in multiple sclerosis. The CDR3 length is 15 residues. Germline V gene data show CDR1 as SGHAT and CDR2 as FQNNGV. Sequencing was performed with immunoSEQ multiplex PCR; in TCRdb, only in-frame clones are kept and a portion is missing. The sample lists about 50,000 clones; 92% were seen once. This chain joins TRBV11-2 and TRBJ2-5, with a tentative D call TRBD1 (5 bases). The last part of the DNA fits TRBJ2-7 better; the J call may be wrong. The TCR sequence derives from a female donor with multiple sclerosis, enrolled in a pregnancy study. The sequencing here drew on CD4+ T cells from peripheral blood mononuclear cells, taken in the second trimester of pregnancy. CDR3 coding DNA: TGTGCCAGCAGCTTAGACTGGGGCGCCTCCTACGAGCAGTACTTC. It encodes CASSLDWGASYEQYF.